The sequence of this T cell receptor beta chain was determined in a study of cytomegalovirus exposure and HLA in healthy donors. Study outcomes and limitations: Published work reported that the classifier diagnosed cytomegalovirus status with high specificity and sensitivity. Specificity for CMV antigens was confirmed in vitro for a few of the CMV-associated chains.

The J segment lost 0 bases and the V segment lost 10 bases, leaving 6 bases of the junction unmatched. The CDR3 covers 14 residues. Per germline, CDR1 ENHRY and CDR2 SYGVKD. A remark on this clone: What it binds is not known.

The PCR had 60 Vbeta and 13 Jbeta primers. Measured with immunoSEQ multiplex PCR; TCRdb has only the in-frame clones, and not every one. Its clone listing holds some 120,000 clones. V gene TRBV10-3 combines with J gene TRBJ1-3; 7 bases match TRBD1. This TCR was recovered from a man aged 18 to 35 in good health and CMV-seronegative. Sequenced input: PBMCs. CDR3 residues: CANGDSLSGNTIYF. For the CDR3, the DNA is TGTGCCAACGGGGACAGCCTCTCTGGAAACACCATATATTTT.